Listed below are T cell receptor beta chains from one sample, sequenced in a study of cytomegalovirus exposure and HLA in healthy donors. Sequenced by immunoSEQ multiplex PCR; TCRdb stores in-frame clones only, minus some. Here the sample table reports around 190,000 clones. Material: PBMCs. These receptor sequences come from a woman in her thirties in good health and CMV-seropositive. Each CDR3 is given with its conserved first and last residue. A D gene is named only where the DNA matches it firmly.

j_call d_call v_call cdr3_aa cdr3_nt
TRBJ1-1 . TRBV21-1 CASSLWTGGGDGTEAFF TGTGCCAGCAGCCTTTGGACAGGGGGCGGGGATGGCACTGAAGCTTTCTTT
TRBJ2-7 . TRBV4-2 CASSQEIEGEQYF TGTGCCAGCAGCCAAGAAATCGAGGGCGAGCAGTACTTC
TRBJ2-2 . TRBV19 CASTLSGVGTGELFF TGTGCCAGTACCCTTAGCGGAGTGGGGACCGGGGAGCTGTTTTTT
TRBJ2-1 . TRBV6-6 CASRWRDSYNEQFF TGTGCCAGCAGGTGGAGGGACTCCTACAATGAGCAGTTCTTC
TRBJ2-7 . TRBV10-1 CASSVPQGRTYEQYF TGCGCCAGCAGTGTCCCACAGGGGAGGACTTACGAGCAGTACTTC
TRBJ1-6 . TRBV5-1 CASSLRQVLNSPLHF TGCGCCAGCAGCCTTAGACAGGTCCTAAATTCACCCCTCCACTTT
TRBJ1-2 . TRBV2 CASREGGYGYTF TGTGCCAGCAGGGAGGGGGGGTATGGCTACACCTTC
TRBJ1-4 . TRBV7-9 CATDTGSVGEKLFF TGTGCCACCGATACAGGGTCAGTGGGTGAAAAACTGTTTTTT
TRBJ2-7 . TRBV4-1 CASRDSSSYEQYF TGCGCCAGCAGGGACAGCAGCTCCTACGAGCAGTACTTC
TRBJ1-2 . TRBV6-5 CASSYSTTGNYGYTF TGTGCCAGCAGTTACTCTACAACAGGGAACTATGGCTACACCTTC
TRBJ2-3 . TRBV2 CASNWGPDTQYF TGTGCCAGCAACTGGGGCCCAGATACGCAGTATTTT
TRBJ1-2 TRBD1 TRBV5-1 CASSLIGQEYGYTF TGCGCCAGCAGCTTAATCGGACAGGAGTATGGCTACACCTTC
TRBJ1-1 . TRBV5-4 CASSYPTATNTEAFF TGTGCCAGCAGCTACCCGACAGCCACGAACACTGAAGCTTTCTTT
TRBJ2-1 . TRBV28 CASSSGGGASYNEQFF TGTGCCAGCAGTTCGGGGGGCGGGGCCTCCTACAATGAGCAGTTCTTC
TRBJ2-5 TRBD2 TRBV5-1 CASSLVGLAVKETQYF TGCGCCAGCAGCTTGGTTGGACTAGCGGTCAAAGAGACCCAGTACTTC
TRBJ1-1 . TRBV10-3 CAIKAGAEAFF TGTGCCATCAAGGCCGGGGCTGAAGCTTTCTTT
TRBJ1-4 . TRBV12-5 CASGLARMEEKLPFKETNEKLFF TGTGCTAGTGGTTTGGCTCGGATGGAAGAAAAACTACCCTTCAAAGAAACTAATGAAAAACTGTTTTTT
TRBJ1-3 TRBD1 TRBV25-1 CASSGGQAAGNTIYF TGTGCCAGCAGTGGGGGACAGGCGGCCGGAAACACCATATATTTT
TRBJ2-1 TRBD1 TRBV28 CASSRSGTGNEQFF TGTGCCAGCAGTCGTTCCGGGACAGGGAATGAGCAGTTCTTC
TRBJ2-1 . TRBV20-1 CSASRGEQFF TGCAGTGCTAGTCGAGGGGAGCAGTTCTTC
TRBJ1-2 TRBD1 TRBV7-2 CASSFSTGGEHGYTF TGTGCCAGCAGCTTTTCGACAGGGGGCGAACATGGCTACACCTTC
TRBJ1-2 . TRBV27 CASSLSLNGGYTF TGTGCCAGCAGTTTATCGTTAAACGGTGGCTACACCTTC
TRBJ2-5 . TRBV5-1 CASSFSGSAAGETQYF TGCGCCAGCAGCTTCTCAGGGTCGGCGGCTGGAGAGACCCAGTACTTC
TRBJ2-7 . TRBV10-2 CASTATGASEQYF TGCGCCAGCACGGCGACGGGAGCTAGTGAGCAGTACTTC
TRBJ2-5 TRBD2 TRBV29-1 CSALRTSGQETQYF TGCAGCGCCCTGAGGACTAGCGGACAAGAGACCCAGTACTTC
TRBJ2-7 . TRBV5-4 CASSLGATPSYEQYF TGTGCCAGCAGCTTGGGGGCAACTCCTTCCTACGAGCAGTACTTC
TRBJ2-1 . TRBV10-1 CASSESINYNEQFF TGCGCCAGCAGTGAGTCAATTAACTACAATGAGCAGTTCTTC
TRBJ2-3 . TRBV6-1 CASSLPAGDTDTQYF TGTGCCAGCAGTCTACCCGCCGGGGACACAGATACGCAGTATTTT
TRBJ2-5 . TRBV6-6 CASSYSTGVFQETQYF TGTGCCAGCAGTTACTCAACGGGGGTCTTCCAAGAGACCCAGTACTTC
TRBJ1-1 TRBD1 TRBV5-1 CASSLPTGQGSAEAFF TGCGCCAGCAGCTTGCCAACTGGACAGGGGAGCGCTGAAGCTTTCTTT
TRBJ2-3 . TRBV7-2 CASSLGFGRGADTQYF TGTGCCAGCAGCTTAGGTTTTGGCAGGGGCGCAGATACGCAGTATTTT
TRBJ2-3 TRBD1 TRBV30 CAWTGTGSPTDTQYF TGTGCCTGGACTGGGACAGGGTCTCCCACAGATACGCAGTATTTT
TRBJ2-7 . TRBV7-8 CASSLRVPGHSSSYEQYF TGTGCCAGCAGCTTGAGGGTCCCGGGACACTCGAGCTCCTACGAGCAGTACTTC
TRBJ2-2 TRBD2 TRBV5-1 CASSSSSGVNTGELFF TGCGCCAGCAGCTCAAGTAGCGGGGTGAACACCGGGGAGCTGTTTTTT
TRBJ2-7 TRBD1 TRBV27 CASSRDRAKIEQYF TGTGCCAGCAGCCGGGACAGGGCGAAAATCGAGCAGTACTTC
TRBJ2-1 . TRBV10-1 CASSALAIRGEQFF TGCGCCAGCAGCGCCTTAGCGATTCGAGGTGAGCAGTTCTTC
TRBJ1-1 TRBD1 TRBV5-4 CASRLDRGFGTEAFF TGTGCCAGCAGATTGGACAGGGGTTTCGGCACTGAAGCTTTCTTT
TRBJ1-4 . TRBV18 CASSPSHSQTNEKLFF TGTGCCAGCTCACCAAGTCACAGTCAAACTAATGAAAAACTGTTTTTT
TRBJ2-7 TRBD1 TRBV7-9 CASSPGTGFREQYF TGTGCCAGCAGCCCCGGGACAGGGTTTCGCGAGCAGTACTTC
TRBJ2-1 TRBD1 TRBV5-4 CASSAKRQGAYEQFF TGTGCCAGCAGCGCCAAACGACAGGGGGCATATGAGCAGTTCTTC
TRBJ1-5 . TRBV19 CASSLAQSNQPQHF TGTGCCAGTAGCCTGGCCCAGTCAAATCAGCCCCAGCATTTT
TRBJ1-3 . TRBV5-1 CASSRDTSSGNTIYF TGCGCCAGCAGCAGGGACACCAGCTCTGGAAACACCATATATTTT
TRBJ1-2 . TRBV27 CASSLLGGNYGYTF TGTGCCAGCAGTTTATTAGGGGGAAACTATGGCTACACCTTC
TRBJ1-5 . TRBV21-1 CASSKSRSNQPQHF TGTGCCAGCAGCAAGAGTCGCAGCAATCAGCCCCAGCATTTT
TRBJ2-1 . TRBV7-8 CASSSTPLHNEQFF TGTGCCAGCAGCTCCACCCCTCTACACAATGAGCAGTTCTTC
TRBJ1-3 TRBD1 TRBV7-8 CASSPRTGAGNTIYF TGTGCCAGCAGCCCGCGGACAGGCGCTGGAAACACCATATATTTT
TRBJ2-1 TRBD2 TRBV7-2 CASSLDAGGPGEQFF TGTGCCAGCAGCCTAGACGCGGGAGGGCCGGGTGAGCAGTTCTTC
TRBJ2-7 TRBD1 TRBV28 CASSPPGQLIYEQYF TGTGCCAGCAGCCCACCGGGACAGCTCATCTACGAGCAGTACTTC